This T cell receptor beta chain was recorded in a study of shared clonotypes between healthy human individuals. Naive CD8 populations comprised CD45RO-negative cells positively selected for CCR7, excluding terminally differentiated effector memory CD45RA+ cells. The CDR3 runs to 15 residues. Per the germline V gene, CDR1 is MNHNY and CDR2 is SVGAGI (reference sequence). Trimming stripped 7 bases from V and 3 bases from J, with 18 bases between. Approximately 30,000 T cell genomes (approximately 210 ng DNA) went into each sorted-subset replicate. The table came from immunoSEQ multiplex PCR; TCRdb's copy has only in-frame clones and leaves some out. The data hold some 2.1 million clones, with over 85% observed a single time.

The chain couples TRBV6-6 to TRBJ1-1; no clear D gene. The sample taken for sequencing was naive CD8+ T cells from PBMCs. The receptor was isolated from a man between 18 and 29 years old in good health. Some clones in this sample may be carry-over from other donors' samples. The CDR3 protein is CASTAIVQVHTEAFF. The CDR3 DNA reads as TGTGCCAGCACCGCGATTGTCCAGGTACACACTGAAGCTTTCTTT.